A selection of T cell receptor beta chains follows, all from one sample in a study of shared clonotypes between healthy human individuals. Sequenced by immunoSEQ multiplex PCR; TCRdb stores in-frame clones only, minus some. The table has about 1.5 million clones, around 95% seen once. Source material: naive CD4+ T cells sorted from blood. These receptors were collected from a man younger than 45 in good health. Both conserved end residues are part of each CDR3. Fields, in order: J gene, D gene, clone size, V gene, CDR3 protein, CDR3 DNA. The D gene is left open where the match is weak. Size is stated for part of the rows, as once, few or many counts, or as a class when the clone is expanded.

J: TRBJ1-2
D: -
size: -
V: TRBV6-5
CDR3: CASSSSGINFYGYTF
DNA: TGTGCCAGCAGTTCGTCCGGGATCAACTTCTATGGCTACACCTTC

J: TRBJ1-5
D: -
size: few
V: TRBV7-2
CDR3: CASSLTSYQPQHF
DNA: TGTGCCAGCAGCTTAACCAGTTATCAGCCCCAGCATTTT

J: TRBJ1-2
D: -
size: -
V: TRBV29-1
CDR3: CSVEDKLYQGYTF
DNA: TGCAGCGTTGAGGACAAGCTGTATCAGGGCTACACCTTC

J: TRBJ1-1
D: -
size: -
V: TRBV6-6
CDR3: CASSYSPPRHNTEAFF
DNA: TGTGCCAGCAGTTACTCGCCCCCCAGGCATAACACTGAAGCTTTCTTT

J: TRBJ2-2
D: TRBD2
size: -
V: TRBV27
CDR3: CASSFRRTSGRVDTGELFF
DNA: TGTGCCAGCAGTTTTAGGCGGACTAGCGGGAGGGTGGACACCGGGGAGCTGTTTTTT

J: TRBJ1-5
D: -
size: -
V: TRBV27
CDR3: CASSLREPNQPQHF
DNA: TGTGCCAGCAGTTTAAGGGAGCCGAATCAGCCCCAGCATTTT

J: TRBJ1-5
D: -
size: -
V: TRBV19
CDR3: CASSIEGELGQPQHF
DNA: TGTGCCAGTAGTATAGAAGGGGAGTTGGGGCAGCCCCAGCATTTT

J: TRBJ1-1
D: TRBD1
size: -
V: TRBV28
CDR3: CASPPGGQGYTEAFF
DNA: TGTGCCAGCCCCCCCGGAGGACAGGGTTACACTGAAGCTTTCTTT

J: TRBJ2-1
D: TRBD2
size: once
V: TRBV11-2
CDR3: CASSLGLAGADEQFF
DNA: TGTGCCAGCAGCTTAGGCCTAGCGGGAGCTGATGAGCAGTTCTTC

J: TRBJ2-7
D: TRBD1
size: -
V: TRBV28
CDR3: CASTPGGASFEQYF
DNA: TGTGCCAGCACCCCAGGGGGCGCATCCTTCGAGCAGTACTTC

J: TRBJ2-3
D: TRBD2
size: -
V: TRBV9
CDR3: CASSVVGTSGTDTQYF
DNA: TGTGCCAGCAGCGTAGTGGGGACTAGCGGCACAGATACGCAGTATTTT

J: TRBJ1-4
D: -
size: once
V: TRBV7-2
CDR3: CASSSRPRDKNEKLFF
DNA: TGTGCCAGCAGCTCCCGGCCCCGGGACAAAAATGAAAAACTGTTTTTT

J: TRBJ2-1
D: TRBD1
size: -
V: TRBV18
CDR3: CASSRPEQGTDEQFF
DNA: TGTGCCAGCTCACGGCCGGAACAGGGGACCGATGAGCAGTTCTTC

J: TRBJ2-7
D: -
size: -
V: TRBV18
CDR3: CASSPFGSYEQYF
DNA: TGTGCCAGCTCACCGTTTGGCTCCTACGAGCAGTACTTC

J: TRBJ1-1
D: -
size: -
V: TRBV5-1
CDR3: CASSLIGTETEAFF
DNA: TGCGCCAGCAGCTTGATCGGAACGGAAACTGAAGCTTTCTTT

J: TRBJ2-5
D: TRBD2
size: -
V: TRBV9
CDR3: CASSVAGLAETNSQETQYF
DNA: TGTGCCAGCAGCGTGGCGGGACTAGCGGAAACCAATTCCCAAGAGACCCAGTACTTC

J: TRBJ1-2
D: TRBD1
size: -
V: TRBV14
CDR3: CASSQDPGGFYGYTF
DNA: TGTGCCAGCAGCCAAGACCCAGGGGGCTTCTATGGCTACACCTTC

J: TRBJ1-2
D: -
size: -
V: TRBV5-6
CDR3: CASSLLVRENYGYTF
DNA: TGTGCCAGCAGCTTACTTGTCAGGGAGAACTATGGCTACACCTTC

J: TRBJ2-4
D: TRBD2
size: -
V: TRBV4-1
CDR3: CASSQGEGGPQNIQYF
DNA: TGCGCCAGCAGCCAAGGAGAGGGAGGGCCCCAAAACATTCAGTACTTC

J: TRBJ2-5
D: -
size: -
V: TRBV5-6
CDR3: CASSLRRTSAGETQYF
DNA: TGTGCCAGCAGCTTGAGGAGGACCTCCGCGGGGGAGACCCAGTACTTC

J: TRBJ1-1
D: -
size: -
V: TRBV18
CDR3: CASSPLPRSGTEAFF
DNA: TGTGCCAGCTCACCACTTCCACGGTCGGGCACTGAAGCTTTCTTT

J: TRBJ1-5
D: -
size: -
V: TRBV28
CDR3: CASSLGGISNQPQHF
DNA: TGTGCCAGCAGTTTAGGAGGGATTAGCAATCAGCCCCAGCATTTT

J: TRBJ2-2
D: -
size: -
V: TRBV5-8
CDR3: CASSMVRGIGELFF
DNA: TGTGCCAGCAGCATGGTCCGGGGGATCGGGGAGCTGTTTTTT

J: TRBJ2-1
D: -
size: -
V: TRBV2
CDR3: CASKGSGSSYNEQFF
DNA: TGTGCCAGCAAAGGGAGCGGTAGCTCCTACAATGAGCAGTTCTTC

J: TRBJ2-5
D: -
size: -
V: TRBV18
CDR3: CASSPYSSFETQYF
DNA: TGTGCCAGCTCACCATATTCTAGCTTCGAGACCCAGTACTTC